A single sample gave rise to the 6 T cell receptor beta chains below, sequenced in a study of blood T cell repertoires in COVID-19. Sequencing used immunoSEQ multiplex PCR; TCRdb keeps in-frame clones, though not all of them. This sample yields 250,000 to 400,000 clones, of which 85% are seen a single time; about 2% belongs to the top ten. Specimen: PBMCs or T cells enriched from blood (not recorded which). These receptors originate from a woman aged 25 to 39 who had been exposed to COVID-19.

The J gene is TRBJ2-7, the V gene TRBV2; D is unclear. V was shortened by 3 bases and J by 6 bases, with 12 bases between the two germline ends. The CDR3 extends over 13 amino acids. The germline gives CDR1 SNHLY, CDR2 FYNNEI. The CDR3 bases are TGTGCCAGCAGTGATCCAGTCCCCTTCGAGCAGTACTTC. It codes for CASSDPVPFEQYF. The entire variable domain, with the rest obtained from reference TRBV2 and TRBJ2-7, is as follows: EPEVTQTPSHQVTQMGQEVILRCVPISNHLYFYWYRQILGQKVEFLVSFYNNEISEKSEIFDDQFSVERPDGSNFTLKIRSTKLEDSAMYFCASSDPVPFEQYFGPGTRLTVT.

This clone was recorded once. The chain joins TRBV3-1 (or the pseudogene TRBV3-2) to TRBJ2-4, with TRBD2 matching over 8 bases. Germline V gene sequence: CDR1 LGHDT, CDR2 YNNKEL (reference sequence). The CDR3 extends over 14 amino acids. Unmatched junction bases numbered 8, after V lost 4 bases and J lost 9 bases. CDR3: CASSPPGLVVIQYF. The CDR3 coding sequence is TGTGCCAGCAGCCCACCGGGACTAGTGGTCATTCAGTACTTC.

V usage is TRBV29-1 and J usage is TRBJ1-1, with TRBD1 as a possible D gene (6 bases). V dropped 7 bases and J dropped 8 bases, with 17 bases sitting between them. The germline V gene has CDR1 SQVTM and CDR2 ANQGSEA. This CDR3 spans 12 amino acids. The CDR3 loop reads CSALGTSPEAFF. The DNA of the CDR3 is TGCAGCGCTCTCGGGACATCACCAGAAGCTTTCTTT.

The genes are TRBV3-1 (or the pseudogene TRBV3-2) and TRBJ1-5; D remains unclear. The CDR3 extends over 15 amino acids. Trimming stripped 0 bases from V and 3 bases from J, with 9 bases between. Germline lookup yields CDR1 LGHDT and CDR2 YNNKEL (reference sequence). The CDR3 region has the DNA TGTGCCAGCAGCCAAGATCGGAGTCACAATCAGCCCCAGCATTTT. This translates into CASSQDRSHNQPQHF.

This rearrangement joins TRBV2 to TRBJ1-3; 7 nucleotides line up with TRBD1. The germline gives CDR1 SNHLY, CDR2 FYNNEI. V lost 7 bases to trimming and J lost 2 bases; unmatched junction nucleotides: 8. The CDR3 extends over 15 amino acids. CDR3 DNA: TGTGCCAGCATACTCGACAGGGTACCTGGAAACACCATATATTTT. It specifies CASILDRVPGNTIYF.

For this clone: One end of the junction does not line up with germline, which may come from a read error. CDR3 protein: CASTGQRRPYHF. The CDR3 nucleotides read TGTGCCAGCACCGGACAGAGAAGACCTTACCACTTC. The chain couples TRBV25-1 to TRBJ1-2, with D perhaps matching TRBD1 (6 bases). The CDR3 length is 12 residues. Germline-derived CDR1 and CDR2 are MGHDK and SYGVNS.